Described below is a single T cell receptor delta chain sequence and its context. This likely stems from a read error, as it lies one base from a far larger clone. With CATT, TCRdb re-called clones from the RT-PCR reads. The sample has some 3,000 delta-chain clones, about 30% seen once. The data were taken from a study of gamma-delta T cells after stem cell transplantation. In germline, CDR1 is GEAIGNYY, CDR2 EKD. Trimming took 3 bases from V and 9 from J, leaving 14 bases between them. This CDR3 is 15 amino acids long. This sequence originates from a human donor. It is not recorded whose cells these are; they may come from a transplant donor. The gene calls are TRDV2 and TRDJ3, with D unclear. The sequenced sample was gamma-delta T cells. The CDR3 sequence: CACDPASRGTRQMFF. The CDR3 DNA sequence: TGTGCCTGTGACCCCGCCAGCCGGGGCACCCGACAGATGTTTTTC.